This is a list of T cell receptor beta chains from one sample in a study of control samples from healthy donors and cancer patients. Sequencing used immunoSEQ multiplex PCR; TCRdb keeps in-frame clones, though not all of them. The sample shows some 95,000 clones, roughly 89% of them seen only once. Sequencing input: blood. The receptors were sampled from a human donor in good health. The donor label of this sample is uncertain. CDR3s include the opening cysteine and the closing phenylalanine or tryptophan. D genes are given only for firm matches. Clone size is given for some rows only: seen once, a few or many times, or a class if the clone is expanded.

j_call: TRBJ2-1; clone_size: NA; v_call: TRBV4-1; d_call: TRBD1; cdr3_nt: TGCGCCAGCCGTGACAGGGGCTCAACGGGTGAGCAGTTCTTC; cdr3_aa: CASRDRGSTGEQFF
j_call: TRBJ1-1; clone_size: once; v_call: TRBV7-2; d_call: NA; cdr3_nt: TGTGCCAGCAGCGAAATTTGGGGAGGTGACACTGAAGCTTTCTTT; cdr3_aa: CASSEIWGGDTEAFF
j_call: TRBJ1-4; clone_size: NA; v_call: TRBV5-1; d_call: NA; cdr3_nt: TGCGCCAGCAGCTTGGACGTTACTAATGAAAAACTGTTTTTT; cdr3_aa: CASSLDVTNEKLFF
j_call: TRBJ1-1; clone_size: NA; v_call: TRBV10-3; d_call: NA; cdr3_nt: TGTGCCATCAGTGCATCAGACAGGCTGAACACTGAAGCTTTCTTT; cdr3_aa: CAISASDRLNTEAFF
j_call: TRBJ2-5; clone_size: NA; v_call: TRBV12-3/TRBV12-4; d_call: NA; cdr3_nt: TGTGCCAGCAGGCCCCCCGGTAGTGAGACCCAGTACTTC; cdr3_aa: CASRPPGSETQYF
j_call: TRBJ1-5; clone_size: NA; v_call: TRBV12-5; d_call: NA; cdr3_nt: TGTGCTAGTGGCACCCGGAACACAGGGTCCGTAGGCAATCAGCCCCAGCATTTT; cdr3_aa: CASGTRNTGSVGNQPQHF
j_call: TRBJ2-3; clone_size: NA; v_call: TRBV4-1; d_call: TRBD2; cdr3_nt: TGCGCCAGCAGCCACCCGGGGGGGGATACGCAGTATTTT; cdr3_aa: CASSHPGGDTQYF
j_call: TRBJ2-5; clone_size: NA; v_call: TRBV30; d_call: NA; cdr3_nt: TGTGCCTGGAGTGTAGGGGGGGGAGGAGAGACCCAGTACTTC; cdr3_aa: CAWSVGGGGETQYF
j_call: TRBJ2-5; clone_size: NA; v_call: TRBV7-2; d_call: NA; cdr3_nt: TGTGCCAGCAGCTGGGGCAGGCGCGAAGAGACCCAGTACTTC; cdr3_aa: CASSWGRREETQYF
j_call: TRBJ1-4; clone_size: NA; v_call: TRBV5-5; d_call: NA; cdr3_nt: TGTGCCAGCAGCTTGGCCGAAAAACTGTTTTTT; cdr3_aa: CASSLAEKLFF
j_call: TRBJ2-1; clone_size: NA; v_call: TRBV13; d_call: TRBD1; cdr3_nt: TGTGCCAGCAGCTTAGGGACAGGGGCCAATGAGCAGTTCTTC; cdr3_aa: CASSLGTGANEQFF
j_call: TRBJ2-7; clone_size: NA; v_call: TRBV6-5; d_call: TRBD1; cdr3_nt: TGTGCCAGCAGGGCTAGGACAGGGGGCGAGCAGTACTTC; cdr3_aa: CASRARTGGEQYF
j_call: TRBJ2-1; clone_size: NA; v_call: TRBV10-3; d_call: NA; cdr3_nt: TGTGCCATCAGTGAGTCCTCATCCCTATCCTACAATGAGCAGTTCTTC; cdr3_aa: CAISESSSLSYNEQFF
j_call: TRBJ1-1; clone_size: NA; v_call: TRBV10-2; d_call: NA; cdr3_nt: TGCGCCAGCAGTGAGCCCCGCAGGCTGAACACTGAAGCTTTCTTT; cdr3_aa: CASSEPRRLNTEAFF
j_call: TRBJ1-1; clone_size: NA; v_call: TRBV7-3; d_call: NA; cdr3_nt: TGTGCCAGCAGCTTTAAGCGGACCACTGAAGCTTTCTTT; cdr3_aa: CASSFKRTTEAFF
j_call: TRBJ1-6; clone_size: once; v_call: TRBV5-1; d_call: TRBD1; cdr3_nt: TGCGCCAGCAGCTTGGCCGGGACAGTTAATTCACCCCTCCACTTT; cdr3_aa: CASSLAGTVNSPLHF
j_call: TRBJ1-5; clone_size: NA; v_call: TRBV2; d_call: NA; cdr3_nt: TGTGCCAGCAGTGGACAGATACTATATAATCAGCCCCAGCATTTT; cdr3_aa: CASSGQILYNQPQHF
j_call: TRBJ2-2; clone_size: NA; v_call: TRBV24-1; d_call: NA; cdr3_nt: TGTGCCACCAGTTTCGCCGGGGAGCTGTTTTTT; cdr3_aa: CATSFAGELFF
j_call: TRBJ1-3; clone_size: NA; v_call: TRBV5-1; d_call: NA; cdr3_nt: TGCGCCAGCAGGGAGGGAGATGGAAACACCATATATTTT; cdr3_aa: CASREGDGNTIYF
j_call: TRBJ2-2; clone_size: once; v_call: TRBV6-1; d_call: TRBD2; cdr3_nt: TGTGCCAGCAGTGAACTAGCGGGGAGCACCGGGGAGCTGTTTTTT; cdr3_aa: CASSELAGSTGELFF
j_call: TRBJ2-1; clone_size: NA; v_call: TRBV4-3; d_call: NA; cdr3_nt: TGCGCCAGCAGCCGTACGGATCGGACTTACAATGAGCAGTTCTTC; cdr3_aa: CASSRTDRTYNEQFF
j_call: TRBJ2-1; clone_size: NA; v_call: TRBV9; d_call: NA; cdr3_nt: TGTGCCAGCAGCGTCGCCCCGTCCTCGGAGAATGAGCAGTTCTTC; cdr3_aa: CASSVAPSSENEQFF
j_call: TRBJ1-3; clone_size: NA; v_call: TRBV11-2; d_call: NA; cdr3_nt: TGTGCCAGCAGCTTAGAATCGGGGTACTCTGGAAACACCATATATTTT; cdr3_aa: CASSLESGYSGNTIYF
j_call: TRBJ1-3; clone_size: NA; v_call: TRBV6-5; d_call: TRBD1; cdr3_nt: TGTGCCAGCAGTCGACAGGGAGGAGGAAACACCATATATTTT; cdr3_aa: CASSRQGGGNTIYF
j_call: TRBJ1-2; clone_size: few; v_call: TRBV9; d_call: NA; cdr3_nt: TGTGCCGCTAACTATGGCTACACCTTC; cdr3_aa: CAANYGYTF
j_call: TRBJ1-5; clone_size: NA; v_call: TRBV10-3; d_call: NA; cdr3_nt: TGTGCCATCAGTGAACGCGGAGAGAATCAGCCCCAGCATTTT; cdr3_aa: CAISERGENQPQHF
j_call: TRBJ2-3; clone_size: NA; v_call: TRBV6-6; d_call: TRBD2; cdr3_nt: TGTGCCAGCAGTTACTCAGGACTAGCGGGGGGGCGAGGGCAGTATTTT; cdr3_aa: CASSYSGLAGGRGQYF
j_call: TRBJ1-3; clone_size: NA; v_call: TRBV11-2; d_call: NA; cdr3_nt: TGTGCCAGCAGCTTAGAAAGGGGTGGAAACACCATATATTTT; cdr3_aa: CASSLERGGNTIYF
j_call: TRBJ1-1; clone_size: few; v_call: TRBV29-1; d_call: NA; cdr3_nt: TGCAGCGTTAGCAGGGAGGATTCGAACACTGAAGCTTTCTTT; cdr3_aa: CSVSREDSNTEAFF
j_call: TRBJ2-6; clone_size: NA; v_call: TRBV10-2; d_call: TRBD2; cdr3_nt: TGCGCCAGCAAAGAGCGGGGGTTGGACTCTGGGGCCAACGTCCTGACTTTC; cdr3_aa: CASKERGLDSGANVLTF
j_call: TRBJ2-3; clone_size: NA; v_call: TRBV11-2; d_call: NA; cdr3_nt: TGTGCCAGCGCTCCGGACAGAGACACAGATACGCAGTATTTT; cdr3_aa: CASAPDRDTDTQYF
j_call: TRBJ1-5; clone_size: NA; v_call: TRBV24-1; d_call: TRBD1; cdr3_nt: TGTGCCACCAGTGATTCCGGGACAGGGAGCAACAATCAGCCCCAGCATTTT; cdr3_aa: CATSDSGTGSNNQPQHF
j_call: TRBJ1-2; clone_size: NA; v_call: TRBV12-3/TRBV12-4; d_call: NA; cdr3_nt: TGTGCCAGCAGTGGACAGAATGTGTATGGCTACACCTTC; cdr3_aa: CASSGQNVYGYTF
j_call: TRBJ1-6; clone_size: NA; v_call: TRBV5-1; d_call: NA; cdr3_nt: TGCGCCAGCAGCAGCTTCGGGAGCTCCTATAATTCACCCCTCCACTTT; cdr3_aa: CASSSFGSSYNSPLHF
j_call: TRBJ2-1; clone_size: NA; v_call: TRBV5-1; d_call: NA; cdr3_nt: TGCGCCAGCAGCTTTTTAGAATCTGGACGGAGGTATGAGCAGTTCTTC; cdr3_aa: CASSFLESGRRYEQFF
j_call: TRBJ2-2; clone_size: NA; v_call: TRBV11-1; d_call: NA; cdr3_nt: TGTGCCAGCAGCTTAGTCCCGACCGGGGAGCTGTTTTTT; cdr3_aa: CASSLVPTGELFF
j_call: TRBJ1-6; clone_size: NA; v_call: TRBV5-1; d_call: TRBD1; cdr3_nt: TGCGCCAGCAGCTTGAGGCAGTCAGGGGGCTGGAATTCACCCCTCCACTTT; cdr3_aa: CASSLRQSGGWNSPLHF
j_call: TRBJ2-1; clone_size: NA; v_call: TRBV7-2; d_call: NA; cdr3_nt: TGTGCCAGCAGCTTAGTAGGGTCCGGGCAGACCAATGAGCAGTTCTTC; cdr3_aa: CASSLVGSGQTNEQFF
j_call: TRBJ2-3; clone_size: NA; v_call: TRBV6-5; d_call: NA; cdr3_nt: TGTGCCAGCAGCCACCAGGACGGTCGGCAGTATTTT; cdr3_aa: CASSHQDGRQYF
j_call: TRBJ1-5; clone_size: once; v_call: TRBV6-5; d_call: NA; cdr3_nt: TGTGCCAGCAGCACCCTTGACGGGCAGCCCCAGCATTTT; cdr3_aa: CASSTLDGQPQHF
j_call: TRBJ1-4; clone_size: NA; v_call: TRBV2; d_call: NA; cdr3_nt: TGTGCCACGCGAAGGGAGGGGCGGGGTAATGAAAAACTGTTTTTT; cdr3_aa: CATRREGRGNEKLFF